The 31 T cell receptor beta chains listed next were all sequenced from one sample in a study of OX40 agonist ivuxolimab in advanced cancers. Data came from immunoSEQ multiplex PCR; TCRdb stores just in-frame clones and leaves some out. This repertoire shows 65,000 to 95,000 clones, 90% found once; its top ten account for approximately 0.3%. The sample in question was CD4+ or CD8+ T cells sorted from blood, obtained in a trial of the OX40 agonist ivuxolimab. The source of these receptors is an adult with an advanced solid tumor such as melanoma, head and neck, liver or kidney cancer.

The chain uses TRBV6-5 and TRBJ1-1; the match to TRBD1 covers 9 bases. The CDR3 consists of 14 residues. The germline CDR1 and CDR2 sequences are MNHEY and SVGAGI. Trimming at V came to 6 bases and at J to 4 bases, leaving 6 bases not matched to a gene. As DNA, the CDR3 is TGTGCCAGCAGCCGGACAGGGGATCGCACTGAAGCTTTCTTT. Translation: CASSRTGDRTEAFF.

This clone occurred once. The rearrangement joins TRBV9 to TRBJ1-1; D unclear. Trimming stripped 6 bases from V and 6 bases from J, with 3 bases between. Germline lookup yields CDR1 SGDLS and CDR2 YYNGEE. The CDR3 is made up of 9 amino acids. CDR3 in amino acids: CASNAEAFF. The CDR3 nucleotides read TGTGCCAGCAACGCTGAAGCTTTCTTT.

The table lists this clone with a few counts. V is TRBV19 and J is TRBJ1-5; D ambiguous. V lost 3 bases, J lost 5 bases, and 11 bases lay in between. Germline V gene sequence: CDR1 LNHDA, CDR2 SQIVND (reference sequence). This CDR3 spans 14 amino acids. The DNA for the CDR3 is TGTGCCAGTAGTATCTCTCTGGGTTATCAGCCCCAGCATTTT. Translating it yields CASSISLGYQPQHF.

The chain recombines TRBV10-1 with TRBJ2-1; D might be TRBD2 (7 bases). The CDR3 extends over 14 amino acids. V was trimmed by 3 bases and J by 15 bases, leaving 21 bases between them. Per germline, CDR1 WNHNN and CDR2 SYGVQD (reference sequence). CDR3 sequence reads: CASSDLRGAEHPFF. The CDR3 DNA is TGCGCCAGCAGTGACCTACGGGGGGCAGAACACCCGTTCTTC.

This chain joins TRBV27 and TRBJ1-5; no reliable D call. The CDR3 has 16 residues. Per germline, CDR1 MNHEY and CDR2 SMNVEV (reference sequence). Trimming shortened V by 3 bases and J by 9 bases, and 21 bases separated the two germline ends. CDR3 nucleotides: TGTGCCAGCAGTTTTAAGGGAGCCCTTAAAGGAGGGCCCCAGCATTTT. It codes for CASSFKGALKGGPQHF.

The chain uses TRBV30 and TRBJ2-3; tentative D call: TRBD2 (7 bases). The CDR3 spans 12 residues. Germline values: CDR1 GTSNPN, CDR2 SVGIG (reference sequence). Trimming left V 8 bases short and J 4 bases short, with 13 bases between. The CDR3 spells CARRGGADTQYF. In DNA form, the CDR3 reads TGTGCCCGAAGAGGGGGGGCAGATACGCAGTATTTT.

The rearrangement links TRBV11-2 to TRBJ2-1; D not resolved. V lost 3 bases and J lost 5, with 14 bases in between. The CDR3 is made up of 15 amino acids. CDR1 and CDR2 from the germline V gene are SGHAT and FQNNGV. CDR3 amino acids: CASSFSSTPHNEQFF. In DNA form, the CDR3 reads TGTGCCAGCAGCTTTTCGTCGACACCTCACAATGAGCAGTTCTTC. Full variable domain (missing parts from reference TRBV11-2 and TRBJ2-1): EAGVAQSPRYKIIEKRQSVAFWCNPISGHATLYWYQQILGQGPKLLIQFQNNGVVDDSQLPKDRFSAERLKGVDSTLKIQPAKLEDSAVYLCASSFSSTPHNEQFFGPGTRLTVL.

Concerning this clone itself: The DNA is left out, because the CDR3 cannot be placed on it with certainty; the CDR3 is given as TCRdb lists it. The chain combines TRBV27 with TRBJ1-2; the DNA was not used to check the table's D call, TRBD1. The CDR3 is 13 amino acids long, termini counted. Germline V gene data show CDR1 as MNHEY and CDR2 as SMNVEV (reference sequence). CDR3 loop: CASSFLAGDGYTF.

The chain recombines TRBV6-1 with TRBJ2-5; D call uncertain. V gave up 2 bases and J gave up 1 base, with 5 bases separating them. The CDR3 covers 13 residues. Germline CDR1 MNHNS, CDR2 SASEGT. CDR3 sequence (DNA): TGTGCCAGCAGTGAACCGACCCAAGAGACCCAGTACTTC. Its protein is CASSEPTQETQYF.

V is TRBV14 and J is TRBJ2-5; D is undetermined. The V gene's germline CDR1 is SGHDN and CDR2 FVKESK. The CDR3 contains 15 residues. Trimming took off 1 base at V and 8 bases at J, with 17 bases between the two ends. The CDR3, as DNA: TGTGCCAGCAGCCAAGGCCGTCCCGTCGTGGGCACCCAGTACTTC. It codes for CASSQGRPVVGTQYF. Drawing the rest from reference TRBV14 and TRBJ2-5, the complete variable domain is EAGVTQFPSHSVIEKGQTVTLRCDPISGHDNLYWYRRVMGKEIKFLLHFVKESKQDESGMPNNRFLAERTGGTYSTLKVQPAELEDSGVYFCASSQGRPVVGTQYFGPGTRLLVL.

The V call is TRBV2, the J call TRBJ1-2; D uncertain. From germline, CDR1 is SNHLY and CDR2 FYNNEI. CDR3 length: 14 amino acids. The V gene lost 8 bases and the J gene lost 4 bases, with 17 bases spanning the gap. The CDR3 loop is CASAPSPTTYGYTF. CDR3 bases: TGTGCCAGCGCCCCGTCCCCCACCACCTATGGCTACACCTTC. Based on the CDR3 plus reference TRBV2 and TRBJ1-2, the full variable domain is EPEVTQTPSHQVTQMGQEVILRCVPISNHLYFYWYRQILGQKVEFLVSFYNNEISEKSEIFDDQFSVERPDGSNFTLKIRSTKLEDSAMYFCASAPSPTTYGYTFGSGTRLTVV.

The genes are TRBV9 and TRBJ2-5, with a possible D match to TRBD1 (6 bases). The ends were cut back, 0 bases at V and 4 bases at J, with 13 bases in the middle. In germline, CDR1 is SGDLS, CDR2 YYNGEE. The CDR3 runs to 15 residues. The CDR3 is CASSVGQENLETQYF. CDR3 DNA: TGTGCCAGCAGCGTAGGACAGGAGAACTTAGAGACCCAGTACTTC.

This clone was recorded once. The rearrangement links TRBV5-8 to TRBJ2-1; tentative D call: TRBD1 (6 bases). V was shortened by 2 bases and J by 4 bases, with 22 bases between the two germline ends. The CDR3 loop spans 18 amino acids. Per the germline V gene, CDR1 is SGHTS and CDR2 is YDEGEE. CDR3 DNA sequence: TGTGCCAGCAGCTTTACAGGGTGGGGGTCGGGGAAATACAATGAGCAGTTCTTC. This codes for CASSFTGWGSGKYNEQFF.

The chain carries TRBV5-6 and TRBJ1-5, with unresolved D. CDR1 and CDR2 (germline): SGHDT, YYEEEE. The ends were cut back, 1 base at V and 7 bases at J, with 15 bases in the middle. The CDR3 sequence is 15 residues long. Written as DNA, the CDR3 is TGTGCCAGCAGCTTGTTCTCGGGAGGAGGCCAGCCCCAGCATTTT. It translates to CASSLFSGGGQPQHF.

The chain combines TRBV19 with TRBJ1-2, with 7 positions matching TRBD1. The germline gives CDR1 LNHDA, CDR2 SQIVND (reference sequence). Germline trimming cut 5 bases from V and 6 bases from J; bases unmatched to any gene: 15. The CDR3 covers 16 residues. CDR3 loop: CASSVTQTGLGDGYTF. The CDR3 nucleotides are TGTGCCAGTAGTGTAACCCAGACAGGGTTGGGGGATGGCTACACCTTC.

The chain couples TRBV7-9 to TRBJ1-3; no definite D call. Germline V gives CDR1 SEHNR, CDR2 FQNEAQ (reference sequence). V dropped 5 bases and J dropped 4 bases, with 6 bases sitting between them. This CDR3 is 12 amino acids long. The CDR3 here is CASSPGGNTIYF. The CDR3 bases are TGTGCCAGCAGCCCCGGGGGAAACACCATATATTTT.

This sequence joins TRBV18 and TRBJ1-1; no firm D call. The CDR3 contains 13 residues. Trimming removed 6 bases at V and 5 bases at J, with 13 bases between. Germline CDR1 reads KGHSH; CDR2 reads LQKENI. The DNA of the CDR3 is TGTGCCAGCTCTCCCCAGGACGGAACTGAAGCTTTCTTT. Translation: CASSPQDGTEAFF.

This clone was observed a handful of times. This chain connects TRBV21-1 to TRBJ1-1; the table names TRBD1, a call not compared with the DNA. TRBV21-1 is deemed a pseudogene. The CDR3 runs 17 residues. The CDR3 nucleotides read TGTGCCAGCAGCAATGTGGGGGATGGGGGCGAAAAGACTGAAGCTTTCTTT. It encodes CASSNVGDGGEKTEAFF.

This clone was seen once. This CDR3 reads CASSPNTSGGEEDTQYF. For the CDR3, the DNA is TGTGCCAGCAGCCCAAACACTAGCGGGGGGGAGGAAGATACGCAGTATTTT. The rearrangement uses TRBV13 and TRBJ2-3, with TRBD2 matching over 13 bases. Trimming took 5 bases from V and 5 from J; bases not matched to a gene: 10. The CDR3 covers 17 residues. Germline-derived CDR1 and CDR2 are PRHDT and FYEKMQ (reference sequence). Supplemented by reference TRBV13 and TRBJ2-3, the full variable domain reads AAGVIQSPRHLIKEKRETATLKCYPIPRHDTVYWYQQGPGQDPQFLISFYEKMQSDKGSIPDRFSAQQFSDYHSELNMSSLELGDSALYFCASSPNTSGGEEDTQYFGPGTRLTVL.

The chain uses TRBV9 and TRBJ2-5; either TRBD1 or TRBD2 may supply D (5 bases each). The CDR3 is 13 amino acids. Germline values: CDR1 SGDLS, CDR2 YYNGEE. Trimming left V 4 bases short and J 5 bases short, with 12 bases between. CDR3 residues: CASSLGTGETQYF. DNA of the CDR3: TGTGCCAGCAGCCTAGGGACGGGGGAGACCCAGTACTTC.

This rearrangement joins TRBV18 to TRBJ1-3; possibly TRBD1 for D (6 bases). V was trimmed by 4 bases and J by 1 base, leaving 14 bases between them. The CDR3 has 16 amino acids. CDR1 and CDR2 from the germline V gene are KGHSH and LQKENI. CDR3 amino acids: CASSLAGEGSGNTIYF. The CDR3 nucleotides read TGTGCCAGCTCACTGGCAGGGGAAGGATCTGGAAACACCATATATTTT.

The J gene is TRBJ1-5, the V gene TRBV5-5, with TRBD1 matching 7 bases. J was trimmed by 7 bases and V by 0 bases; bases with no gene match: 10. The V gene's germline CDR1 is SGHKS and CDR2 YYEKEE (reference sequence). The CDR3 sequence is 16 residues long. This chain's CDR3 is CASSLVFQGGGQPQHF. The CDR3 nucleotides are TGTGCCAGCAGCTTGGTTTTTCAGGGAGGGGGCCAGCCCCAGCATTTT.

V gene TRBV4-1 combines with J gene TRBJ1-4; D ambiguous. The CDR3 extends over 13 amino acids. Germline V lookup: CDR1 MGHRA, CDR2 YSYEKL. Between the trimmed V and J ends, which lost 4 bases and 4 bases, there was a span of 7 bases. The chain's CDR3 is CASSLLINEKLFF. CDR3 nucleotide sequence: TGCGCCAGCAGCCTTCTTATTAATGAAAAACTGTTTTTT.

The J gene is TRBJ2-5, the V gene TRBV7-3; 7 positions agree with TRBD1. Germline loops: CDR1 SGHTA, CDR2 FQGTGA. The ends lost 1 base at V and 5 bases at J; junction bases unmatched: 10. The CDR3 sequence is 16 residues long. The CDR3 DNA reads TGTGCCAGCAGCTTAAGGGACAGAAAGTTCTTGGAGACCCAGTACTTC. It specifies CASSLRDRKFLETQYF.

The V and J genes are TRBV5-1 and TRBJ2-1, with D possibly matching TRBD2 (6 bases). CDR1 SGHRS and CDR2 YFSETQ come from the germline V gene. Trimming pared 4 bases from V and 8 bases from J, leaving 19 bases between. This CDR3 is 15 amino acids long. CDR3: CASSATGTPSYEQFF. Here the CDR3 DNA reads TGCGCCAGCAGCGCTACCGGGACTCCAAGCTATGAGCAGTTCTTC.

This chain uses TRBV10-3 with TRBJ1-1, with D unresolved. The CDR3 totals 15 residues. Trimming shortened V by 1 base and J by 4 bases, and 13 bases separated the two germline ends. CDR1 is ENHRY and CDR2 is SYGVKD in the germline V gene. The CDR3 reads CAISELLGAATEAFF. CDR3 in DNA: TGTGCCATCAGTGAGTTGCTGGGAGCGGCCACTGAAGCTTTCTTT.

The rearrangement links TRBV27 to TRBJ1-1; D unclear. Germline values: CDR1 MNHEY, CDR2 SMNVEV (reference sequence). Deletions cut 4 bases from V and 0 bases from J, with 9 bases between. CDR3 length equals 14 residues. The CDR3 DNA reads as TGTGCCAGCAGTTCGTACCTCATGAACACTGAAGCTTTCTTT. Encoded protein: CASSSYLMNTEAFF.

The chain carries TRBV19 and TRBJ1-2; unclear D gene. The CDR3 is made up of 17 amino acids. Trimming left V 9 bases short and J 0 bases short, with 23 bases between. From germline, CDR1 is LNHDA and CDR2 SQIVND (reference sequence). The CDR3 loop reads CASSPTARHQANYGYTF. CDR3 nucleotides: TGTGCCAGCTCACCTACCGCCCGACACCAAGCTAACTATGGCTACACCTTC.

The CDR3 protein is CASSVQVATNEKLFF. The CDR3 DNA is TGTGCCAGCAGCGTACAGGTTGCAACTAATGAAAAACTGTTTTTT. The rearrangement links TRBV11-1 to TRBJ1-4; weak D call: TRBD1 (5 bases). The CDR3 is made up of 15 amino acids. Trimming removed 5 bases from V and 0 bases from J, with 10 bases in between. Germline V lookup: CDR1 SGHAT, CDR2 FQDESV (reference sequence). Complete variable domain (other parts from reference TRBV11-1 and TRBJ1-4): EAEVAQSPRYKITEKSQAVAFWCDPISGHATLYWYRQILGQGPELLVQFQDESVVDDSQLPKDRFSAERLKGVDSTLKIQPAELGDSAMYLCASSVQVATNEKLFFGSGTQLSVL.

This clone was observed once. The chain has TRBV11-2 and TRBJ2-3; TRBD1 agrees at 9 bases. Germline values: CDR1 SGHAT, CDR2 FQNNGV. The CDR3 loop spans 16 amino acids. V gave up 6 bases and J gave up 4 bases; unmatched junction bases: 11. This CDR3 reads CASRSIRTGDPDTQYF. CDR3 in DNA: TGTGCCAGCAGGAGCATCAGGACAGGGGACCCAGATACGCAGTATTTT.

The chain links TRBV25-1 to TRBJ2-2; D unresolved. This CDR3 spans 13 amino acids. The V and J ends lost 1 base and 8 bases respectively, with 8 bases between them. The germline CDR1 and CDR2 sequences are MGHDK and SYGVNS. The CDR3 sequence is CASSESKGGELFF. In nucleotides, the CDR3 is TGTGCCAGCAGTGAATCGAAGGGAGGGGAGCTGTTTTTT.